What follows are 28 T cell receptor beta chains derived from one specimen sequenced in a study of T cell responses to AZD1222 COVID-19 vaccine. Assay used: immunoSEQ multiplex PCR; TCRdb lists only in-frame clones, some missing. The sample has 80,000 to 90,000 clones, roughly nine tenths seen once. The sequenced sample was peripheral blood, obtained on day 0 of AZD1222 vaccination. The source of these receptors is an adult in good health.

This chain connects TRBV10-3 to TRBJ2-1; D is possibly TRBD1 or TRBD2 (6 bases each). The V gene's germline CDR1 is ENHRY and CDR2 SYGVKD. This CDR3 comprises 15 residues. Trimming left V 6 bases short and J 4 bases short, with 16 bases between. The CDR3 DNA sequence: TGTGCCATCAGGGACAGTAGCGGAGAATACAATGAGCAGTTCTTC. As protein: CAIRDSSGEYNEQFF.

DNA of the CDR3: TGTGCCAGCGGCAGGGCTTCCTACGAGCAGTACTTC. This translates into CASGRASYEQYF. The chain couples TRBV6-5 to TRBJ2-7, with D tentatively TRBD1 (5 bases). Germline V gene data show CDR1 as MNHEY and CDR2 as SVGAGI. Trimming took off 8 bases at V and 1 base at J, with 9 bases between the two ends. CDR3 length equals 12 residues.

The V call is TRBV3-1 (or the pseudogene TRBV3-2), the J call TRBJ2-5; 13 positions match TRBD2. V trimming: 2 bases; J trimming: 4 bases; junction bases outside the gene matches: 19. This CDR3 contains 21 residues. In germline, CDR1 is LGHDT, CDR2 YNNKEL (reference sequence). The CDR3 sequence is CASSQILSLAGGPSGGETQYF. The CDR3 bases are TGTGCCAGCAGCCAAATTCTCTCACTAGCGGGAGGGCCCTCGGGTGGAGAGACCCAGTACTTC.

The chain is built from TRBV30 and TRBJ1-5; 8 bases fit TRBD1. The ends lost 1 base at V and 3 bases at J; junction bases unmatched: 8. The germline CDR1 and CDR2 sequences are GTSNPN and SVGIG (reference sequence). The CDR3 runs to 16 residues. Here the CDR3 reads CAWSDRTGWNNQPQHF. In nucleotides, the CDR3 is TGTGCCTGGAGTGACCGGACAGGGTGGAACAATCAGCCCCAGCATTTT.

This sequence joins TRBV27 and TRBJ1-5; 9 bases match TRBD1. V was clipped by 6 bases and J by 2 bases; unmatched bases: 8. The CDR3 is 16 amino acids. Germline lookup yields CDR1 MNHEY and CDR2 SMNVEV (reference sequence). CDR3 in amino acids: CASSITGGIGNQPQHF. The CDR3, as DNA: TGTGCCAGCAGCATCACAGGGGGCATCGGCAATCAGCCCCAGCATTTT.

The genes are TRBV30 and TRBJ2-5, with 10 bases lining up with TRBD1. J was trimmed by 4 bases and V by 5 bases; bases with no gene match: 1. CDR1 and CDR2 from the germline V gene are GTSNPN and SVGIG (reference sequence). The CDR3 spans 12 residues. The CDR3 bases are TGTGCCTGGGGACAGGGGGGAGAGACCCAGTACTTC. The encoded protein is CAWGQGGETQYF.

The rearrangement links TRBV7-9 to TRBJ2-2; D is uncertain. There are 14 residues in the CDR3. Germline V CDR1 and CDR2: SEHNR, FQNEAQ (reference sequence). The V end lost 3 bases, the J end lost 5 bases, and 10 bases lay between the germline ends. Written as DNA, the CDR3 is TGTGCCAGCAGCTTCGCGTCATATACCGGGGAGCTGTTTTTT. Protein: CASSFASYTGELFF.

This clone was seen a few times. The V gene is TRBV19, the J gene TRBJ2-7; D gene unclear. CDR1 is LNHDA and CDR2 is SQIVND in the germline V gene (reference sequence). Trimming stripped 1 base from V and 0 bases from J, with 7 bases between. The CDR3 has 14 residues. Here the CDR3 reads CASSIAHSSYEQYF. The CDR3 nucleotides are TGTGCCAGTAGTATAGCACACAGCTCCTACGAGCAGTACTTC.

V gene TRBV11-3 combines with J gene TRBJ2-1; D is perhaps TRBD2 (5 bases). V dropped 5 bases and J dropped 6 bases, with 14 bases sitting between them. CDR1 and CDR2 from the germline V gene are SGHNT and YENEEA. This CDR3 has 14 amino acids. Here the CDR3 DNA reads TGTGCCAGCAGCACAAGATCCCGGGGCAATGAGCAGTTCTTC. This translates into CASSTRSRGNEQFF.

This chain uses TRBV5-1 with TRBJ2-3; 9 bases align to TRBD2. The germline V gene has CDR1 SGHRS and CDR2 YFSETQ. The V gene end was trimmed by 4 bases and the J gene end by 6 bases; junction bases not matched to a gene: 6. CDR3 length: 14 residues. The CDR3 DNA sequence: TGCGCCAGCAGCCCGGCTAGCGGGGTCGATACGCAGTATTTT. This gives the protein CASSPASGVDTQYF.

The chain links TRBV5-6 to TRBJ1-1; D possibly corresponds to TRBD1 (6 bases). The germline gives CDR1 SGHDT, CDR2 YYEEEE. Trimming took off 0 bases at V and 1 base at J, with 19 bases between the two ends. There are 18 residues in the CDR3. CDR3 sequence: CASSLARGQRTTNTEAFF. The CDR3 DNA is TGTGCCAGCAGCTTGGCCAGAGGACAGCGGACAACGAACACTGAAGCTTTCTTT.

The chain couples TRBV5-1 to TRBJ1-2; D is perhaps TRBD1 (5 bases). The V gene lost 1 base and the J gene lost 4 bases, with 14 bases spanning the gap. There are 15 residues in the CDR3. In germline, CDR1 is SGHRS, CDR2 YFSETQ. CDR3 in DNA: TGCGCCAGCAGCTTGACAGGTAACGGACTCTATGGCTACACCTTC. Its protein product is CASSLTGNGLYGYTF.

This sequence joins TRBV7-2 and TRBJ2-1; no firm D call. This CDR3 is 15 amino acids long. The germline CDR1 and CDR2 sequences are SGHTA and FQGNSA. V was trimmed by 6 bases and J by 6 bases, leaving 18 bases between them. The CDR3: CASRQNTQTGNEQFF. CDR3 coding DNA: TGTGCCAGCAGGCAAAACACCCAGACGGGCAATGAGCAGTTCTTC.

The rearrangement links TRBV7-2 to TRBJ1-1, with D tentatively TRBD1 (6 bases). CDR3 size: 14 residues. Germline CDR1 and CDR2: SGHTA and FQGNSA. Trimming left V 5 bases short and J 5 bases short, with 15 bases between. The CDR3 protein is CASSLNRQGTEAFF. CDR3 DNA: TGTGCCAGCAGCCTAAACCGCCAGGGGACTGAAGCTTTCTTT. The variable domain in full, completed from reference TRBV7-2 and TRBJ1-1, reads GAGVSQSPSNKVTEKGKDVELRCDPISGHTALYWYRQSLGQGLEFLIYFQGNSAPDKSGLPSDRFSAERTGGSVSTLTIQRTQQEDSAVYLCASSLNRQGTEAFFGQGTRLTVV.

The rearrangement joins TRBV5-1 to TRBJ2-2; D is possibly TRBD2 (6 bases). The germline gives CDR1 SGHRS, CDR2 YFSETQ. The V and J ends lost 0 bases and 5 bases respectively, with 8 bases between them. The CDR3 has 14 amino acids. For the CDR3, the DNA is TGCGCCAGCAGCTTGGATGCGGGAACCGGGGAGCTGTTTTTT. Protein product: CASSLDAGTGELFF.

The chain carries TRBV9 and TRBJ2-2; tentative D call: TRBD1 (6 bases). V lost 0 bases to trimming and J lost 11 bases, with 11 bases between them. The CDR3 runs 13 residues. Per germline, CDR1 SGDLS and CDR2 YYNGEE. CDR3 in amino acids: CASSVEGRGELFF. In nucleotides, the CDR3 is TGTGCCAGCAGCGTAGAGGGCAGGGGTGAGCTGTTTTTT.

The CDR3 loop reads CASSNARDTEAFF. Written as DNA, the CDR3 is TGTGCCAGTAGTAACGCCAGAGACACTGAAGCTTTCTTT. V gene TRBV19 combines with J gene TRBJ1-1; D is undetermined. V gave up 4 bases and J gave up 3 bases, with 9 bases separating them. CDR1 is LNHDA, CDR2 SQIVND, per germline (reference sequence). CDR3 length: 13 amino acids.

This rearrangement joins TRBV12-5 to TRBJ2-1; the D gene could be TRBD1 or TRBD2 (5 bases each). Trimming pared 4 bases from V and 0 bases from J, leaving 10 bases between. Germline values: CDR1 LGHNT, CDR2 FRNRAP. This CDR3 is built from 15 residues. Written as DNA, the CDR3 is TGTGCTAGTGGTTGGGGGACGCACTCCTACAATGAGCAGTTCTTC. It encodes CASGWGTHSYNEQFF.

The V call is TRBV5-6, the J call TRBJ2-7; 8 nucleotides align to TRBD2. CDR1 and CDR2 (germline): SGHDT, YYEEEE. This CDR3 contains 15 residues. Germline trimming cut 1 base from V and 4 bases from J; bases unmatched to any gene: 7. As DNA, the CDR3 is TGTGCCAGCAGCTTGTTGGCTAGCGGGTCATACGAGCAGTACTTC. It is translated as CASSLLASGSYEQYF.

The chain carries TRBV6-5 and TRBJ1-1; unclear D gene. The V end lost 6 bases, the J end lost 8 bases, and 10 bases lay between the germline ends. The germline V gene encodes CDR1 MNHEY and CDR2 SVGAGI. The CDR3 sequence is 11 residues long. As DNA, the CDR3 is TGTGCCAGCAGCAGGATTGGAGAAGCTTTCTTT. Its protein product is CASSRIGEAFF.

CDR3 region: CAWSVLTGNQPQHF. CDR3 DNA: TGTGCCTGGAGTGTACTGACGGGGAATCAGCCCCAGCATTTT. The chain links TRBV30 to TRBJ1-5, with D unclear. Germline CDR1 and CDR2: GTSNPN and SVGIG (reference sequence). There are 14 residues in the CDR3. V lost 0 bases to trimming and J lost 4 bases, with 10 bases between them. The full variable domain, in which reference TRBV30 and TRBJ1-5 provide the parts outside the CDR3, is SQTIHQWPATLVQPVGSPLSLECTVEGTSNPNLYWYRQAAGRGLQLLFYSVGIGQISSEVPQNLSASRPQDRQFILSSKKLLLSDSGFYLCAWSVLTGNQPQHFGDGTRLSIL.

The V call is TRBV9, the J call TRBJ2-2; D not resolved. V lost 2 bases and J 2 bases, leaving 7 bases between the germline ends. This CDR3 is built from 14 residues. The germline V gene has CDR1 SGDLS and CDR2 YYNGEE. CDR3 sequence reads: CASSVILNTGELFF. CDR3 sequence (DNA): TGTGCCAGCAGCGTTATCCTAAACACCGGGGAGCTGTTTTTT.

The chain uses TRBV7-2 and TRBJ1-2, with D possibly TRBD1 on 6 matching bases. V was pared by 3 bases and J by 8 bases, with 16 bases between. The CDR3 has 14 residues. The germline V gene has CDR1 SGHTA and CDR2 FQGNSA. CDR3 sequence (DNA): TGTGCCAGCAGCTTGGACAGCCTACCTCTGGGCTACACCTTC. It translates to CASSLDSLPLGYTF. The variable domain in full, with the rest retrieved from reference TRBV7-2 and TRBJ1-2, is GAGVSQSPSNKVTEKGKDVELRCDPISGHTALYWYRQSLGQGLEFLIYFQGNSAPDKSGLPSDRFSAERTGGSVSTLTIQRTQQEDSAVYLCASSLDSLPLGYTFGSGTRLTVV.

This clone appeared a few times. The V gene is TRBV14, the J gene TRBJ2-2; TRBD2 aligns across 10 bases. V gave up 2 bases and J gave up 5 bases; unmatched junction bases: 5. The CDR3 runs to 16 residues. Germline CDR1 reads SGHDN; CDR2 reads FVKESK. The CDR3 nucleotides read TGTGCCAGCAGCCAACTAGCGGGAGTCGGAACCGGGGAGCTGTTTTTT. Its translation: CASSQLAGVGTGELFF. Drawing the rest from reference TRBV14 and TRBJ2-2, the complete variable domain is EAGVTQFPSHSVIEKGQTVTLRCDPISGHDNLYWYRRVMGKEIKFLLHFVKESKQDESGMPNNRFLAERTGGTYSTLKVQPAELEDSGVYFCASSQLAGVGTGELFFGEGSRLTVL.

This chain uses TRBV2 with TRBJ1-2; tentatively, D is TRBD1 (5 bases). V shed 6 bases and J shed 4 bases, with 9 bases lying between them. Germline CDR1 and CDR2: SNHLY and FYNNEI. This CDR3 has 12 amino acids. The CDR3 region is CASSQGPYGYTF. The CDR3 DNA follows: TGTGCCAGCAGCCAGGGTCCCTATGGCTACACCTTC.

This clone was detected once. The chain joins TRBV7-9 to TRBJ2-3; possibly TRBD1 for D (6 bases). Trimming stripped 5 bases from V and 1 base from J, with 13 bases between. The germline CDR1 and CDR2 sequences are SEHNR and FQNEAQ (reference sequence). CDR3 length: 15 amino acids. CDR3 sequence reads: CASSVGAGGTDTQYF. The CDR3 DNA follows: TGTGCCAGCAGCGTAGGGGCAGGGGGCACAGATACGCAGTATTTT. Full variable domain (outside the CDR3, taken from reference TRBV7-9 and TRBJ2-3): DTGVSQNPRHKITKRGQNVTFRCDPISEHNRLYWYRQTLGQGPEFLTYFQNEAQLEKSRLLSDRFSAERPKGSFSTLEIQRTEQGDSAMYLCASSVGAGGTDTQYFGPGTRLTVL.

This chain connects TRBV5-4 to TRBJ2-1; no reliable D call. This CDR3 has 12 residues. Per the germline V gene, CDR1 is SGHNT and CDR2 is YYREEE (reference sequence). The V and J ends lost 4 bases and 4 bases respectively, with 6 bases between them. The chain's CDR3 is CASSRDYNEQFF. Written as DNA, the CDR3 is TGTGCCAGCAGCCGAGATTACAATGAGCAGTTCTTC.

This chain links TRBV7-2 with TRBJ1-2; TRBD1 might be the D (5 bases). The CDR3 runs 16 residues. Trimming removed 0 bases at V and 4 bases at J, with 15 bases between. Germline CDR1 is SGHTA and CDR2 is FQGNSA. The CDR3 here is CASSLAKGQGVYGYTF. The CDR3 DNA is TGTGCCAGCAGCTTAGCAAAGGGCCAGGGAGTCTATGGCTACACCTTC. Based on the CDR3 plus reference TRBV7-2 and TRBJ1-2, the full variable domain is GAGVSQSPSNKVTEKGKDVELRCDPISGHTALYWYRQSLGQGLEFLIYFQGNSAPDKSGLPSDRFSAERTGGSVSTLTIQRTQQEDSAVYLCASSLAKGQGVYGYTFGSGTRLTVV.